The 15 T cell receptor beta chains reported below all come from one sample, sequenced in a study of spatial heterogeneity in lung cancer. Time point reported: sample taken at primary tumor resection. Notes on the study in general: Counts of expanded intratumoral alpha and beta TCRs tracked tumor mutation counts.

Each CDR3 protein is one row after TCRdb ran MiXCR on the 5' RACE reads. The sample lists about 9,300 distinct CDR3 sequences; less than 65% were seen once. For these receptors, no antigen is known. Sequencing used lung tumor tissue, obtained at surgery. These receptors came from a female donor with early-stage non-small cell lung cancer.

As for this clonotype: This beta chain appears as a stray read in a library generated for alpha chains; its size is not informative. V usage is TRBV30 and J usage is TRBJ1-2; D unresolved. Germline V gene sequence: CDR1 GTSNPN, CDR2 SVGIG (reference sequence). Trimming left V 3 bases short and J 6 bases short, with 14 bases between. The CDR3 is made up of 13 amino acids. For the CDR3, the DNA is TGTGCCTGGAGCTGGCAGGCCGGCCATGGCTACACCTTC. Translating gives CAWSWQAGHGYTF.

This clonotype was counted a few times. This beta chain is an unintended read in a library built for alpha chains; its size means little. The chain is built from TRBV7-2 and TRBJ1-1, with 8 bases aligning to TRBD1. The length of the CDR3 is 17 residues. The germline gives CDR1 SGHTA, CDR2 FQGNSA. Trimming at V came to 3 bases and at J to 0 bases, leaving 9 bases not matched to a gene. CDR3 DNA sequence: TGTGCCAGCAGCTTCAGGGGGCGCAACTTGGTGAACACTGAAGCTTTCTTT. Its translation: CASSFRGRNLVNTEAFF.

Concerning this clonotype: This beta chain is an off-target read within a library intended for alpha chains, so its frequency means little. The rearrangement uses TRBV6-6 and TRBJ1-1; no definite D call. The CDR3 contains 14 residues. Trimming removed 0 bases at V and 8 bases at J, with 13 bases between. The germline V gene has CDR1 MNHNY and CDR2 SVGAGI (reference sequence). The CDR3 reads CASSYSIEGSEAFF. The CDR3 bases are TGTGCCAGCAGTTACTCGATCGAAGGGTCGGAAGCTTTCTTT.

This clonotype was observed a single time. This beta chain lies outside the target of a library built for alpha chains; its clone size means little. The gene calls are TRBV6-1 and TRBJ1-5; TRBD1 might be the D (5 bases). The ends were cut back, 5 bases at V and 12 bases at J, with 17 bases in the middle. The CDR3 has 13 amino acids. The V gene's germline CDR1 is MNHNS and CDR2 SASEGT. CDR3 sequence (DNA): TGTGCCAGCAGTCCAATGGGGCCCGGGGTCCAGCATTTT. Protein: CASSPMGPGVQHF.

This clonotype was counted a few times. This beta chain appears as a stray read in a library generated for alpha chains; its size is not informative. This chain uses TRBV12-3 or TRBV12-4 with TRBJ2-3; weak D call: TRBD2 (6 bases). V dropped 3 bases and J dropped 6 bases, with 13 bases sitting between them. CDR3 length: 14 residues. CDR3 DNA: TGTGCCAGCAGTTTGGATAGCGGACTTGATACGCAGTATTTT. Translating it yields CASSLDSGLDTQYF.

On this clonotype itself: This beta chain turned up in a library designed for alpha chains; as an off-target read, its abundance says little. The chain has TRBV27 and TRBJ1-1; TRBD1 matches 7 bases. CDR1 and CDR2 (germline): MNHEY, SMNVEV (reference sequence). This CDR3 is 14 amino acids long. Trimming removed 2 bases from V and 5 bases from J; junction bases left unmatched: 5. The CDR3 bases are TGTGCCAGCAGTTTAAGACAGGGAGGAACTGAAGCTTTCTTT. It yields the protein CASSLRQGGTEAFF.

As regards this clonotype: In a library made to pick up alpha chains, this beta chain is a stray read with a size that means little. The CDR3 DNA is TGTGCCAGCAGCCAACATGGGGGCAATCAGCCCCAGCATTTT. Its protein is CASSQHGGNQPQHF. V and J are TRBV9 and TRBJ1-5; D gene unclear. CDR3 length: 14 residues. Germline CDR1 and CDR2: SGDLS and YYNGEE. V was cut by 4 bases and J by 2 bases, with 10 bases left in between.

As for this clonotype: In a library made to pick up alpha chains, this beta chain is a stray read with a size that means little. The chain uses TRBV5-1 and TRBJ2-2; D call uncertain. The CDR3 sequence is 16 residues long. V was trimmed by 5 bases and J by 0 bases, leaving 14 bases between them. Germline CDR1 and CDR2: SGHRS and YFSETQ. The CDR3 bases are TGCGCCAGCAGGAGGTCTGCGGCTTCGAACACCGGGGAGCTGTTTTTT. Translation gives CASRRSAASNTGELFF.

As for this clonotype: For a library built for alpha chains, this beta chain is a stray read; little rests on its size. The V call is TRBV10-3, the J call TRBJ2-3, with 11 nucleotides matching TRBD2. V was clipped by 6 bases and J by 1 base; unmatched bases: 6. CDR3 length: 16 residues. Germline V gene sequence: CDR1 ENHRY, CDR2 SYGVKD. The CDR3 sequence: CAISHRTSGRTDTQYF. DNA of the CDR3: TGTGCCATCAGCCATAGGACTAGCGGGCGCACAGATACGCAGTATTTT.

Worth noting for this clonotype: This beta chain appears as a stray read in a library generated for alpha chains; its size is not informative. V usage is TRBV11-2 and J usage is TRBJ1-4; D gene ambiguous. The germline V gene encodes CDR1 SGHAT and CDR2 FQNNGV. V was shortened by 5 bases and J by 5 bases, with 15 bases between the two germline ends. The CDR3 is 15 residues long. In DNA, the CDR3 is TGTGCCAGCAGCCCCGACCCTAAACAAAATGAAAAACTGTTTTTT. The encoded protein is CASSPDPKQNEKLFF.

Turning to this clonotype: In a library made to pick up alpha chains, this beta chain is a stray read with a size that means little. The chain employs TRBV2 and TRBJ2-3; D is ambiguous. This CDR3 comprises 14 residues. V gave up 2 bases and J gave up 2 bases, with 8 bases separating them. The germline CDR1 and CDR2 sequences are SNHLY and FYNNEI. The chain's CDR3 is CASSERITTDTQYF. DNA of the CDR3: TGTGCCAGCAGTGAAAGGATCACCACAGATACGCAGTATTTT.

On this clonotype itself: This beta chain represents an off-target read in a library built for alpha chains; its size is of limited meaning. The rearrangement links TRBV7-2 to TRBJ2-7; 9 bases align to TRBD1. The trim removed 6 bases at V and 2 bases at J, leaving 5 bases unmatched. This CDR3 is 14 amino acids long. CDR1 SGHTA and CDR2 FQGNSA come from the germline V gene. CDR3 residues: CASSQNRGPYEQYF. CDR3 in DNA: TGTGCCAGCAGTCAAAACAGGGGGCCCTACGAGCAGTACTTC.

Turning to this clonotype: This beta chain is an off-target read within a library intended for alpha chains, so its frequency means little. This CDR3 reads CASSFHGQGLNTGELFF. The CDR3 DNA is TGTGCCAGCAGCTTTCACGGACAGGGCCTAAACACCGGGGAGCTGTTTTTT. V is TRBV7-3 and J is TRBJ2-2, with TRBD1 matching 8 bases. Germline loops: CDR1 SGHTA, CDR2 FQGTGA. The length of the CDR3 is 17 residues. The J segment lost 2 bases and the V segment lost 3 bases, leaving 8 bases of the junction unmatched.

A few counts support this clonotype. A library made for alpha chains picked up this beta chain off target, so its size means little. The CDR3 is CASQQGRLNRYTF. The CDR3 DNA sequence: TGTGCCAGCCAACAGGGTCGGTTGAATCGCTACACCTTC. The chain employs TRBV7-9 and TRBJ1-2; maybe TRBD1 (6 bases). The germline V gene encodes CDR1 SEHNR and CDR2 FQNEAQ (reference sequence). Trimming pared 8 bases from V and 9 bases from J, leaving 19 bases between. This CDR3 comprises 13 residues.

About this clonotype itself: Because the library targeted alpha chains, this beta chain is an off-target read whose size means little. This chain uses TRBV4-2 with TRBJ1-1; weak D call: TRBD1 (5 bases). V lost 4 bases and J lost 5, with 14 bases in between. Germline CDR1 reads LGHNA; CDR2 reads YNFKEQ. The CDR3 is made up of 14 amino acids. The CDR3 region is CASSRDHGGTEAFF. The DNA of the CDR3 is TGTGCCAGCAGCCGAGACCACGGGGGAACTGAAGCTTTCTTT.